This T cell receptor (beta chain) was observed in a study of regulatory T cells in long-lasting Graves disease. Building of the TCR beta libraries involved iRepertoire HTBI primers and Arm-PCR of CDR3 regions. MiXCR, run by TCRdb on the multiplex PCR reads, gives a single entry per CDR3 protein. The repertoire holds 450,000 or so distinct CDR3 sequences, with under 25% as singletons. Stated time point: persistent/refractory GD, antithyroid drugs over 5 years with positive TRAb. The authors made the TCR library using RNA they extracted from PBMCs. Recruitment took place at an endocrinology department in Xi'an, China. This specimen consisted of peripheral blood mononuclear cells (PBMCs), obtained when the disease was refractory, from a patient treated with antithyroid drugs. This clonotype was sampled from a female donor with Graves disease.

The DNA of the CDR3 is TGTGCCAGCAGTTTCGACAGCCCGAACACCGGGGAGCTGTTTTTT. It is translated as CASSFDSPNTGELFF. The chain uses TRBV6-9 and TRBJ2-2, with a tentative D call TRBD1 (5 bases). Germline CDR1 MNHGY, CDR2 SVAAGI. This CDR3 spans 15 amino acids. V lost 4 bases and J lost 0, with 9 bases in between.